A selection of T cell receptor beta chains follows, all from one sample in a study of OX40 agonist ivuxolimab in advanced cancers. Generated by immunoSEQ multiplex PCR, the TCRdb table keeps only in-frame clones and is missing some. The sample shows about 98,000 clones, more than 85% of them seen only once. Source: CD4+ or CD8+ T cells sorted from blood, taken in a trial of the OX40 agonist ivuxolimab. The origin of the receptors is an adult with an advanced solid tumor such as melanoma, head and neck, liver or kidney cancer. Both conserved end residues are part of each CDR3. A D gene is named only where the DNA matches it firmly. Size values are once, few and many counts, or a class for expanded clones, and some rows have none.

D gene: NA
V gene: TRBV5-4
clone size: NA
J gene: TRBJ2-3
CDR3 DNA: TGTGCCAGCAGCGGGGGTGTGTTTGTGGATACGCAGTATTTT
CDR3 protein: CASSGGVFVDTQYF

D gene: NA
V gene: TRBV6-6
clone size: NA
J gene: TRBJ2-7
CDR3 DNA: TGTGCCAGCAGTTACGAGTCTAGCCCCGAGCAGTACTTC
CDR3 protein: CASSYESSPEQYF

D gene: TRBD1
V gene: TRBV28
clone size: NA
J gene: TRBJ1-5
CDR3 DNA: TGTGCCAGCAGACGGGGGACAGGCGAACCGAGCGGGCAGCCCCAGCATTTT
CDR3 protein: CASRRGTGEPSGQPQHF

D gene: TRBD1
V gene: TRBV7-9
clone size: NA
J gene: TRBJ1-6
CDR3 DNA: TGTGCCAGCAGCTTCTACCGGGACAGGGGGTCACCCCTCCACTTT
CDR3 protein: CASSFYRDRGSPLHF

D gene: NA
V gene: TRBV9
clone size: NA
J gene: TRBJ1-1
CDR3 DNA: TGTGCCAGCAGCGTAGGTACCGGTCCTGAAGCTTTCTTT
CDR3 protein: CASSVGTGPEAFF

D gene: NA
V gene: TRBV2
clone size: NA
J gene: TRBJ1-2
CDR3 DNA: TGTGCCAGCAGTGAACGATACGGGGGGACCGCCTATGGCTACACCTTC
CDR3 protein: CASSERYGGTAYGYTF

D gene: NA
V gene: TRBV28
clone size: few
J gene: TRBJ1-3
CDR3 DNA: TGTGCCAGCAGCTCCTTTTGGGACACCATATATTTT
CDR3 protein: CASSSFWDTIYF

D gene: TRBD2
V gene: TRBV5-1
clone size: NA
J gene: TRBJ2-7
CDR3 DNA: TGCGCCAGCAGCTCTGGACTAGCCTACGAGCAGTACTTC
CDR3 protein: CASSSGLAYEQYF

D gene: TRBD2
V gene: TRBV9
clone size: NA
J gene: TRBJ2-1
CDR3 DNA: TGTGCCAGCAGCGCAGCGGGGTCCTCCTACAATGAGCAGTTCTTC
CDR3 protein: CASSAAGSSYNEQFF

D gene: NA
V gene: TRBV6-5
clone size: few
J gene: TRBJ1-6
CDR3 DNA: TGTGCCAGCAGTTACGGGGGGGTCAGCAATTCACCCCTCCACTTT
CDR3 protein: CASSYGGVSNSPLHF

D gene: TRBD1
V gene: TRBV6-1
clone size: NA
J gene: TRBJ1-6
CDR3 DNA: TGTGCCAGCAGGACAGGGGTTGATTCACCCCTCCACTTT
CDR3 protein: CASRTGVDSPLHF

D gene: TRBD1
V gene: TRBV7-2
clone size: once
J gene: TRBJ2-3
CDR3 DNA: TGTGCCAGCAGCTTATTTCGACAGGGCGATACGCAGTATTTT
CDR3 protein: CASSLFRQGDTQYF

D gene: NA
V gene: TRBV13
clone size: NA
J gene: TRBJ1-6
CDR3 DNA: TGTGCCAGCAGCAATAGTTATAATTCACCCCTCCACTTT
CDR3 protein: CASSNSYNSPLHF

D gene: NA
V gene: TRBV30
clone size: NA
J gene: TRBJ1-2
CDR3 DNA: TGTGCCTGGAGGACCGGGACCGAGTATGGCTACACCTTC
CDR3 protein: CAWRTGTEYGYTF

D gene: NA
V gene: TRBV6-5
clone size: NA
J gene: TRBJ2-2
CDR3 DNA: TGTGCCAGCAGTTACACGCCTCACACCGGGGAGCTGTTTTTT
CDR3 protein: CASSYTPHTGELFF

D gene: TRBD2
V gene: TRBV18
clone size: NA
J gene: TRBJ2-1
CDR3 DNA: TGTGCCAGCTCATGGAACGTAGCGGGGGAGAGCTCCTACAATGAGCAGTTCTTC
CDR3 protein: CASSWNVAGESSYNEQFF

D gene: NA
V gene: TRBV6-1
clone size: few
J gene: TRBJ1-2
CDR3 DNA: TGTGCCAGCAGTGATAGTCTTAACTATGGCTACACCTTC
CDR3 protein: CASSDSLNYGYTF

D gene: NA
V gene: TRBV7-9
clone size: NA
J gene: TRBJ2-2
CDR3 DNA: TGTGCCAGCAGCTTACACGGGGAGCTGTTTTTT
CDR3 protein: CASSLHGELFF

D gene: NA
V gene: TRBV5-1
clone size: once
J gene: TRBJ2-2
CDR3 DNA: TGCGCCAGCACCAAGGCGGCCACCGGGGAGCTGTTTTTT
CDR3 protein: CASTKAATGELFF

D gene: NA
V gene: TRBV7-2
clone size: NA
J gene: TRBJ1-2
CDR3 DNA: TGTGCCAGCAGTATCAGCGCGGTCTATGGCTACACCTTC
CDR3 protein: CASSISAVYGYTF

D gene: NA
V gene: TRBV28
clone size: NA
J gene: TRBJ1-1
CDR3 DNA: TGTGCCAGCAGTTCACCCGGAGTCATGACTGAAGCTTTCTTT
CDR3 protein: CASSSPGVMTEAFF